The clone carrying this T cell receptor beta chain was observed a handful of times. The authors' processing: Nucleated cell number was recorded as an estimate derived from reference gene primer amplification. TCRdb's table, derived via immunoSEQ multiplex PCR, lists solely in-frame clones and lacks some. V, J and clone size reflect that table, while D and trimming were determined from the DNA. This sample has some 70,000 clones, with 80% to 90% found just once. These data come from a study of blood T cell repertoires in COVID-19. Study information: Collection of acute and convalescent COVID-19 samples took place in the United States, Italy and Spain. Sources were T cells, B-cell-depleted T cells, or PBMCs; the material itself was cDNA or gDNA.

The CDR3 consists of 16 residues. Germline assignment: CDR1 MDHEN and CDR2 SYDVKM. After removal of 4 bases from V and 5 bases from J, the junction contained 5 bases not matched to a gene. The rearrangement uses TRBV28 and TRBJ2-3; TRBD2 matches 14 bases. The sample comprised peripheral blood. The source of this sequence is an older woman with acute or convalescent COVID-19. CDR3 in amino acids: CASSSGLAGVLDTQYF. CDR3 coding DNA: TGTGCCAGCAGTTCGGGACTAGCGGGGGTACTAGATACGCAGTATTTT.